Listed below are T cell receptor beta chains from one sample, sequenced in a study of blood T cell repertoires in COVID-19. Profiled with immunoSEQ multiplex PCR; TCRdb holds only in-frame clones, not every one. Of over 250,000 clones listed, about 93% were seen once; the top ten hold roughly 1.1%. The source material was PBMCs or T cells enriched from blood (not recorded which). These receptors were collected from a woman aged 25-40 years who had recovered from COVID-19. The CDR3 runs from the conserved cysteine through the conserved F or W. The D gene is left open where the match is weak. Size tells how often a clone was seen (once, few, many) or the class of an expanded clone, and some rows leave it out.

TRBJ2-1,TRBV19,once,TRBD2,CATRTSGRAGGEQFF,TGTGCCACCCGGACTAGCGGGAGGGCGGGGGGTGAGCAGTTCTTC
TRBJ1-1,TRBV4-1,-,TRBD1,CASVGTGGWFEAFF,TGCGCCAGCGTTGGGACAGGGGGCTGGTTTGAAGCTTTCTTT
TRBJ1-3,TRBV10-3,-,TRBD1,CAITAGTGVGNTIYF,TGTGCCATCACCGCCGGGACAGGGGTTGGAAACACCATATATTTT
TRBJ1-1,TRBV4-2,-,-,CASSHRGDTEAFF,TGTGCCAGCAGCCATCGCGGGGACACTGAAGCTTTCTTT
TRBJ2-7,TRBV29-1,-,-,CSGGNNYEQYF,TGCAGCGGCGGGAATAACTACGAGCAGTACTTC
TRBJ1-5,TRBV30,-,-,CAWRGEAAGQPQHF,TGTGCCTGGAGAGGCGAGGCCGCCGGGCAGCCCCAGCATTTT
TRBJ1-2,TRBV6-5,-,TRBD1,CASSWTGGLYGYTF,TGTGCCAGCAGTTGGACAGGGGGTTTGTATGGCTACACCTTC
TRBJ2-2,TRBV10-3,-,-,CAISDDTRTVTGELFF,TGTGCCATCAGTGACGACACCCGGACAGTCACCGGGGAGCTGTTTTTT
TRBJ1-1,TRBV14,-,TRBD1,CASSLRTGGVTEAFF,TGTGCCAGCAGCCTGCGGACAGGGGGCGTGACTGAAGCTTTCTTT
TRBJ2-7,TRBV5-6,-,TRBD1,CASSWGQAASYEQYF,TGTGCCAGCAGCTGGGGACAGGCCGCCTCCTACGAGCAGTACTTC
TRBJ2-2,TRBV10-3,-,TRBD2,CAISGSASGNTGELFF,TGTGCCATCAGTGGTTCGGCTAGCGGGAACACCGGGGAGCTGTTTTTT
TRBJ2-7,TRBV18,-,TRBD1,CASSPPGQGNYEQYF,TGTGCCAGCTCACCACCAGGACAGGGAAACTACGAGCAGTACTTC
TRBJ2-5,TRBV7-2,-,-,CASSFSQGIQETQYF,TGTGCCAGCAGCTTTTCCCAGGGTATCCAAGAGACCCAGTACTTC
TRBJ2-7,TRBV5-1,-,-,CASSSRAGDFSYEQYF,TGCGCCAGCAGCTCAAGAGCCGGGGACTTCTCCTACGAGCAGTACTTC
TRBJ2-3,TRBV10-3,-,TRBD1,CAISDLGQSTDTQYF,TGTGCCATCAGTGACTTGGGACAGAGCACAGATACGCAGTATTTT
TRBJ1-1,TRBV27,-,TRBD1,CASSPGQGIVTEAFF,TGTGCCAGCAGTCCCGGACAGGGGATAGTGACTGAAGCTTTCTTT
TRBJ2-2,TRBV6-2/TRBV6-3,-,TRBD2,CASSYPRSSGSGELFF,TGTGCCAGCAGTTACCCAAGATCTAGCGGGAGTGGGGAGCTGTTTTTT
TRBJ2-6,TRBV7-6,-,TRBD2,CASSSTRLAGSGANVLTF,TGTGCCAGCAGCTCAACGAGGCTAGCGGGCTCTGGGGCCAACGTCCTGACTTTC
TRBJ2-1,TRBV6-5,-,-,CASREFDEQFF,TGTGCCAGCAGGGAGTTCGATGAGCAGTTCTTC
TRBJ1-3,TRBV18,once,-,CASSHSDTIYF,TGTGCCAGCTCCCATTCGGACACCATATATTTT
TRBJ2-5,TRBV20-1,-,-,CSASSRRETQYF,TGCAGTGCTAGTTCCCGGAGAGAGACCCAGTACTTC
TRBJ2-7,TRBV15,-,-,CATSRVRGYEQYF,TGTGCCACCAGCAGAGTCAGGGGTTACGAGCAGTACTTC
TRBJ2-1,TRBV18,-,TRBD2,CASSLASGRGNEQFF,TGTGCCAGCTCCCTGGCCAGCGGGAGGGGGAATGAGCAGTTCTTC
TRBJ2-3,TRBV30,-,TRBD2,CAWAWTSGAADTQYF,TGTGCCTGGGCTTGGACTAGCGGGGCCGCAGATACGCAGTATTTT
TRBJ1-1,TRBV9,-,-,CASSVGGSEAFF,TGTGCCAGCAGCGTAGGCGGCAGTGAAGCTTTCTTT
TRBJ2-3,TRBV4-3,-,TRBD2,CASSHNPGTLLAGVEDTQYF,TGCGCCAGCAGCCACAACCCAGGGACCTTGCTAGCGGGAGTTGAAGATACGCAGTATTTT
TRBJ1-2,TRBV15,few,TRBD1,CATSLGQGLDGYTF,TGTGCCACCAGCCTGGGACAGGGGCTTGATGGCTACACCTTC
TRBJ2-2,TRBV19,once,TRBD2,CASSSSGLANTGELFF,TGTGCCAGTTCTTCGTCGGGACTAGCGAACACCGGGGAGCTGTTTTTT
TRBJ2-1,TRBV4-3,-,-,CASSQEAGWNEQFF,TGCGCCAGCAGCCAAGAGGCAGGGTGGAATGAGCAGTTCTTC
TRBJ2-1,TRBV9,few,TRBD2,CASSSSSGRNEQFF,TGTGCCAGCAGCTCTAGTAGCGGGAGGAATGAGCAGTTCTTC
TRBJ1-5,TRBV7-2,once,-,CASSLAAGWSQPQHF,TGTGCCAGCAGCTTGGCCGCGGGATGGAGTCAGCCCCAGCATTTT
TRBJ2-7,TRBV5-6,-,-,CASSSRGGRVEQYF,TGTGCCAGCAGCTCGAGGGGGGGACGCGTCGAGCAGTACTTC
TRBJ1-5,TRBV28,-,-,CASSLTDHNQPQHF,TGTGCCAGCAGTTTAACAGATCACAATCAGCCCCAGCATTTT
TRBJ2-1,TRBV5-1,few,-,CASSLEGEQFF,TGCGCCAGCAGCTTAGAGGGTGAGCAGTTCTTC
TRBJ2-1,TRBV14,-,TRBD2,CASSPYLGLAGSNEQFF,TGTGCCAGCAGCCCTTACCTAGGACTAGCGGGATCCAATGAGCAGTTCTTC
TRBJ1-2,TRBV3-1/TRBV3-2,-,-,CASSQDVWWEGGGYGYTF,TGTGCCAGCAGCCAAGATGTTTGGTGGGAGGGAGGCGGCTATGGCTACACCTTC
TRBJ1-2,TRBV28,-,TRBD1,CASSLGTGAPGYTF,TGTGCCAGCAGTTTGGGGACAGGGGCGCCCGGCTACACCTTC
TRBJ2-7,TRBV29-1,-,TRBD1,CSVVSGQGAPAYEQYF,TGCAGCGTTGTCTCCGGACAGGGGGCTCCTGCTTACGAGCAGTACTTC
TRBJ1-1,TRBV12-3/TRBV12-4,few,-,CASSSPGTEAFF,TGTGCCAGCAGTTCCCCGGGCACTGAAGCTTTCTTT
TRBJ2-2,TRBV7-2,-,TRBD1,CASSWTGRLELFF,TGTGCCAGCAGCTGGACAGGGAGGTTGGAGCTGTTTTTT